Each of the 32 T cell receptor beta chains below was sequenced from the same sample in a study of regulatory T cells in long-lasting Graves disease. For TCR beta, libraries came from iRepertoire HTBI primers and Arm-PCR of CDR3 regions. TCRdb passed the multiplex PCR reads through MiXCR, listing each CDR3 protein once. The data show about 400,000 distinct CDR3 sequences, with about 20% seen just once and around 20% held by the top ten. The time point here: persistent/refractory GD, antithyroid drugs over 5 years with positive TRAb. The TCR library was prepared using RNA isolated from PBMCs. Sample: peripheral blood mononuclear cells (PBMCs), taken when the disease was refractory, from a patient treated with antithyroid drugs. The receptors were gathered from a female donor with Graves disease.

The V gene is TRBV12-3 or TRBV12-4, the J gene TRBJ1-5; TRBD1 is a possible D gene (6 bases). There are 15 residues in the CDR3. Trimming pared 5 bases from V and 3 bases from J, leaving 14 bases between. CDR3 protein: CASSPSGALNQPQHF. The CDR3 DNA reads as TGTGCCAGCAGTCCGTCAGGGGCGCTCAATCAGCCCCAGCATTTT.

This clonotype was seen at least ten times. J is TRBJ2-7 and V is TRBV28, with TRBD1 matching 8 bases. The ends lost 4 bases at V and 3 bases at J; junction bases unmatched: 11. Germline CDR1 and CDR2: MDHEN and SYDVKM. The CDR3 covers 16 residues. In DNA form, the CDR3 reads TGTGCCAGCAGTTACCCCGGGACAGGTGCCTACTACGAGCAGTACTTC. Its protein is CASSYPGTGAYYEQYF.

This clonotype has only a few counts. The gene calls are TRBV19 and TRBJ2-7, with D perhaps matching TRBD2 (6 bases). CDR3 length: 14 amino acids. CDR1 and CDR2 from the germline V gene are LNHDA and SQIVND (reference sequence). The ends were cut back, 1 base at V and 3 bases at J, with 10 bases in the middle. CDR3 sequence reads: CASSIGPSVYEQYF. The CDR3, as DNA: TGTGCCAGTAGTATAGGTCCTAGCGTCTACGAGCAGTACTTC.

This clonotype has only a few counts. This chain connects TRBV15 to TRBJ2-2, with no clear D. Germline V gene data show CDR1 as LNHNV and CDR2 as YYDKDF (reference sequence). The CDR3 totals 19 residues. V lost 0 bases and J lost 1, with 18 bases in between. The CDR3 DNA reads TGTGCCACCAGCAGAGATAGGGTCGCTGCGGCTGGGAACACCGGGGAGCTGTTTTTT. The encoded protein is CATSRDRVAAAGNTGELFF.

The chain uses TRBV12-3 or TRBV12-4 and TRBJ1-5; the D gene is possibly TRBD1 (6 bases). V was clipped by 3 bases and J by 7 bases, with 10 bases between them. CDR3 length equals 13 residues. The CDR3 is CASSFTQGQPQHF. For the CDR3, the DNA is TGTGCCAGCAGTTTTACACAGGGACAGCCCCAGCATTTT.

This clonotype was observed at least ten times. The gene calls are TRBV27 and TRBJ2-5, with TRBD1 matching 8 bases. The CDR3 length is 15 residues. The germline CDR1 and CDR2 sequences are MNHEY and SMNVEV (reference sequence). The V segment lost 3 bases and the J segment 2 bases; nucleotides outside the gene matches: 5. The CDR3 sequence: CASSFGTGVQETQYF. The CDR3 bases are TGTGCCAGCAGTTTCGGGACAGGCGTTCAAGAGACCCAGTACTTC.

A few counts support this clonotype. The chain is built from TRBV3-1 and TRBJ1-6; D remains ambiguous. The CDR3 runs 16 residues. CDR1 and CDR2 (germline): LGHDT, YNNKEL (reference sequence). Trimming removed 1 base at V and 9 bases at J, with 16 bases between. CDR3 protein: CASSQGPPDAGSPLHF. The CDR3 DNA sequence: TGTGCCAGCAGCCAAGGTCCGCCAGATGCGGGTTCACCCCTCCACTTT. The full variable domain, its missing parts supplied by reference TRBV3-1 and TRBJ1-6, is DTAVSQTPKYLVTQMGNDKSIKCEQNLGHDTMYWYKQDSKKFLKIMFSYNNKELIINETVPNRFSPKSPDKAHLNLHINSLELGDSAVYFCASSQGPPDAGSPLHFGNGTRLTVT.

This clonotype came up many times. The chain is built from TRBV12-3 or TRBV12-4 and TRBJ2-7; 10 bases match TRBD2. V lost 5 bases, J lost 2 bases, and 6 bases stayed unmatched. The CDR3 covers 15 residues. CDR3 sequence reads: CASSPWTSGTYEQYF. CDR3 nucleotides: TGTGCCAGCAGTCCCTGGACTAGCGGAACCTACGAGCAGTACTTC.

This clonotype turned up a few times. V usage is TRBV15 and J usage is TRBJ2-7, with TRBD1 matching over 7 bases. CDR1 and CDR2 from the germline V gene are LNHNV and YYDKDF (reference sequence). CDR3 size: 15 residues. Trimming took 1 base from V and 5 from J; bases not matched to a gene: 8. The CDR3 region has the DNA TGTGCCACCAGCAGAGGGTTCCGGACAGGAGACGAGCAGTACTTC. Translated: CATSRGFRTGDEQYF. Supplemented by reference TRBV15 and TRBJ2-7, the full variable domain reads DAMVIQNPRYQVTQFGKPVTLSCSQTLNHNVMYWYQQKSSQAPKLLFHYYDKDFNNEADTPDNFQSRRPNTSFCFLDIRSPGLGDTAMYLCATSRGFRTGDEQYFGPGTRLTVT.

This clonotype was seen a few times. The chain employs TRBV5-1 and TRBJ1-1; TRBD1 matches at 7 bases. CDR1 is SGHRS, CDR2 YFSETQ, per germline. The CDR3 totals 13 residues. V trimming: 8 bases; J trimming: 0 bases; junction bases outside the gene matches: 4. CDR3 DNA sequence: TGCGCCAGTACGGGACAGATGAACACTGAAGCTTTCTTT. Protein: CASTGQMNTEAFF.

The J gene is TRBJ1-1, the V gene TRBV4-1; the match to TRBD1 covers 9 bases. Germline V gene data show CDR1 as MGHRA and CDR2 as YSYEKL. The CDR3 loop spans 17 amino acids. Trimming cost V 5 bases and J 0 bases; bases outside gene matches: 10. The CDR3 coding sequence is TGCGCCAGCAGCACACGGACAGGGGACTTGATGAACACTGAAGCTTTCTTT. Translated, it gives CASSTRTGDLMNTEAFF.

This rearrangement joins TRBV7-2 to TRBJ2-3; no definite D call. V gave up 2 bases and J gave up 4 bases, with 7 bases separating them. CDR1 and CDR2 from the germline V gene are SGHTA and FQGNSA. This CDR3 is built from 13 residues. CDR3 region: CASSLYWSDTQYF. DNA for the CDR3: TGTGCCAGCAGCTTATATTGGTCAGATACGCAGTATTTT.

The chain links TRBV12-3 or TRBV12-4 to TRBJ2-1; 8 bases line up with TRBD1. Trimming removed 3 bases from V and 2 bases from J; junction bases left unmatched: 6. The CDR3 has 16 residues. CDR3 nucleotides: TGTGCCAGCAGTTTGACAGGGGCGGGACCCTACAATGAGCAGTTCTTC. It yields the protein CASSLTGAGPYNEQFF.

The chain recombines TRBV27 with TRBJ2-7; 11 nucleotides agree with TRBD2. The CDR3 length is 15 residues. Germline V gives CDR1 MNHEY, CDR2 SMNVEV (reference sequence). The ends lost 5 bases at V and 2 bases at J; junction bases unmatched: 5. CDR3 DNA: TGTGCCAGCAGTAGGACTAGCGGGTTCCCCTACGAGCAGTACTTC. It encodes CASSRTSGFPYEQYF.

The table lists this clonotype with a few counts. The chain links TRBV6-2 or TRBV6-3 to TRBJ2-1; 10 bases line up with TRBD2. In germline, CDR1 is MNHEY, CDR2 SVGEGT. The CDR3 covers 16 residues. V gave up 4 bases and J gave up 6 bases; unmatched junction bases: 9. CDR3 DNA sequence: TGTGCCAGCAGTTTATCGTTCACTAGCGGGATCAATGAGCAGTTCTTC. Its protein product is CASSLSFTSGINEQFF.

This clonotype was counted a few times. The chain uses TRBV29-1 and TRBJ2-7; possible D gene TRBD2, 6 bases. V lost 4 bases, J lost 7 bases, and 11 bases lay in between. Germline V lookup: CDR1 SQVTM, CDR2 ANQGSEA. This CDR3 comprises 11 residues. CDR3 sequence reads: CSVVSEGEQYF. DNA of the CDR3: TGCAGCGTTGTATCGGAGGGGGAGCAGTACTTC.

The rearrangement links TRBV7-9 to TRBJ2-7, with D perhaps TRBD2 (6 bases). V dropped 5 bases and J dropped 7 bases, with 9 bases sitting between them. This CDR3 comprises 11 residues. CDR1 is SEHNR, CDR2 FQNEAQ, per germline (reference sequence). The CDR3 coding sequence is TGTGCCAGCAGCACGGAGGGGGAGCAGTACTTC. Translated, it gives CASSTEGEQYF.

This clonotype was recorded a few times. The CDR3 DNA reads as TGTGCCAGCAGCCTCGGACAGGGCAGTAGGAACTACGAGCAGTACTTC. This encodes CASSLGQGSRNYEQYF. V usage is TRBV5-5 and J usage is TRBJ2-7; 8 bases map to TRBD1. Germline CDR1 reads SGHKS; CDR2 reads YYEKEE (reference sequence). Losses at the gene ends were 4 bases for V and 3 bases for J; bases not matched to a gene: 12. This CDR3 spans 16 amino acids.

On this clonotype: This likely came from a read error, as a far larger clone is one base away. The chain couples TRBV27 to TRBJ2-7; D is ambiguous. The CDR3 is made up of 11 amino acids. Trimming cost V 6 bases and J 2 bases, with 5 bases left between them. The germline V gene has CDR1 MNHEY and CDR2 SMNVEV (reference sequence). CDR3 in amino acids: CASRSPYEQYF. CDR3 bases: TGTGCCAGCAGATCCCCCTACGAGCAGTACTTC.

This clonotype was seen more than once but under ten times. The rearrangement links TRBV10-3 to TRBJ2-3, with D hard to call. The CDR3 is 12 residues long. The V end was cut by 3 bases, the J end by 0 bases, with 1 base between. Germline assignment: CDR1 ENHRY and CDR2 SYGVKD. The CDR3 protein is CAISESTDTQYF. The CDR3 nucleotides read TGTGCCATCAGTGAAAGCACAGATACGCAGTATTTT.

This clonotype was seen only once. Sequence at one end of the junction differs from germline and may be a read error. The chain carries TRBV7-9 and TRBJ2-5; D could derive from TRBD1 or TRBD2 (5 bases each). The CDR3 length is 14 residues. Per germline, CDR1 SEHNR and CDR2 FQNEAQ (reference sequence). In DNA, the CDR3 is TGTGCCAGCAACTTAGTTCAGGGAGTGGAGACCCAGTACTTC. Translating gives CASNLVQGVETQYF.

In this sample, this clonotype turned up a few times. This chain joins TRBV28 and TRBJ1-1; tentative D call: TRBD1 (5 bases). Trimming pared 6 bases from V and 0 bases from J, leaving 20 bases between. This CDR3 contains 17 residues. CDR1 MDHEN and CDR2 SYDVKM come from the germline V gene. The CDR3 coding sequence is TGTGCCAGCAGCCTGGGGGTTGGCTTGAGCGTGAACACTGAAGCTTTCTTT. Its protein is CASSLGVGLSVNTEAFF.

In its sample, this clonotype was seen a few times. The rearrangement links TRBV7-2 to TRBJ2-2; D is ambiguous. Per the germline V gene, CDR1 is SGHTA and CDR2 is FQGNSA. The CDR3 runs to 15 residues. V was shortened by 1 base and J by 7 bases, with 13 bases between the two germline ends. CDR3 protein: CASSLVGFFLGELFF. Here the CDR3 DNA reads TGTGCCAGCAGCTTAGTCGGGTTCTTTCTCGGGGAGCTGTTTTTT.

Only a few counts were recorded for this clonotype. The rearrangement links TRBV9 to TRBJ2-7; TRBD2 might be the D (5 bases). Germline V CDR1 and CDR2: SGDLS, YYNGEE. V was trimmed by 0 bases and J by 2 bases, leaving 15 bases between them. The CDR3 consists of 16 residues. The CDR3 spells CASSVAPGVSTYEQYF. CDR3 sequence (DNA): TGTGCCAGCAGCGTAGCTCCCGGGGTCAGCACCTACGAGCAGTACTTC.

This clonotype was detected ten times or more. J is TRBJ1-2 and V is TRBV7-2; D remains ambiguous. Germline loops: CDR1 SGHTA, CDR2 FQGNSA. V lost 5 bases and J lost 4, with 17 bases in between. CDR3 size: 15 residues. CDR3 sequence reads: CASSLSGRNGYGYTF. The DNA for the CDR3 is TGTGCCAGCAGCCTTAGTGGGAGAAACGGCTATGGCTACACCTTC.

The V call is TRBV9, the J call TRBJ1-3, with D perhaps TRBD1 (5 bases). This CDR3 has 15 amino acids. Trimming took 0 bases from V and 4 from J, leaving 11 bases between them. Per germline, CDR1 SGDLS and CDR2 YYNGEE. The CDR3 bases are TGTGCCAGCAGCGTAGCTACAGGAGCAGGAAACACCATATATTTT. Protein: CASSVATGAGNTIYF.

The rearrangement links TRBV7-6 to TRBJ1-3; no clear D. Trimming stripped 1 base from V and 0 bases from J, with 13 bases between. Looked up from germline, CDR1 is SGHVS and CDR2 is FNYEAQ. This CDR3 region has 17 residues. The CDR3 loop is CASSLGHSSRSGNTIYF. The CDR3 DNA follows: TGTGCCAGCAGCTTAGGCCACAGCTCCCGCTCTGGAAACACCATATATTTT.

The chain couples TRBV7-2 to TRBJ2-7, with TRBD2 as a possible D gene (6 bases). This CDR3 has 14 amino acids. Trimming shortened V by 0 bases and J by 5 bases, and 11 bases separated the two germline ends. Germline V gene sequence: CDR1 SGHTA, CDR2 FQGNSA. CDR3 in amino acids: CASSLAGSSHEQYF. The DNA of the CDR3 is TGTGCCAGCAGCTTAGCCGGGAGTTCGCACGAGCAGTACTTC.

This clonotype occurred many times. The chain carries TRBV11-2 and TRBJ2-7, with D maybe TRBD2 (5 bases). Trimming removed 2 bases from V and 2 bases from J, with 13 bases in between. Germline-derived CDR1 and CDR2 are SGHAT and FQNNGV. The CDR3 loop spans 15 amino acids. CDR3 amino acids: CASSLRGSEAYEQYF. As DNA, the CDR3 is TGTGCCAGCAGCTTACGCGGGTCGGAAGCCTACGAGCAGTACTTC.

V is TRBV18 and J is TRBJ1-4; 9 bases map to TRBD1. This CDR3 is built from 16 residues. Germline V lookup: CDR1 KGHSH, CDR2 LQKENI. V gave up 6 bases and J gave up 0 bases; unmatched junction bases: 5. This CDR3 is CASSLQGATTNEKLFF. CDR3 sequence (DNA): TGTGCCAGCTCTCTACAGGGGGCGACAACTAATGAAAAACTGTTTTTT.

The chain couples TRBV20-1 to TRBJ1-5; D gene uncertain. The CDR3 sequence is 13 residues long. The V end lost 3 bases, the J end lost 3 bases, and 9 bases lay between the germline ends. CDR1 is DFQATT, CDR2 SNEGSKA, per germline (reference sequence). The CDR3 nucleotides read TGCAGTGCTAGGGGAGCAAACAATCAGCCCCAGCATTTT. Amino acids: CSARGANNQPQHF.

This clonotype appeared a few times. This clone may be a read error of a much larger clone one base away. The chain has TRBV7-2 and TRBJ2-5; D unresolved. The CDR3 has 13 residues. Trimming cost V 0 bases and J 13 bases, with 15 bases left between them. Germline values: CDR1 SGHTA, CDR2 FQGNSA. The CDR3 region is CASSLARSRPPYF. CDR3 sequence (DNA): TGTGCCAGCAGCTTAGCGCGGAGCAGACCGCCGTACTTC.